This T cell receptor (beta chain) was captured by sequencing in a study of CD8 T cells in ankylosing spondylitis. Study-wide results and limits: The study looked at matched synovial fluid samples from ankylosing spondylitis patients. Disease-linked clones were reported to be significantly enriched there. Blood of patients with ankylosing spondylitis appeared to be characterized by a TCR beta motif of about 8 highly homologous variants.

Unmatched junction bases numbered 7, after V lost 0 bases and J lost 6 bases. The CDR3 is 15 residues long. Germline CDR1 DFQATT, CDR2 SNEGSKA (reference sequence). Generation of TCR beta libraries employed quantitative 5'-RACE incorporating molecular barcodes. Each CDR3 protein gets one entry after TCRdb re-called the 5' RACE reads with MiXCR. Of about 800,000 distinct CDR3 sequences in the sample, roughly 12% were seen once. There are many counts of this clonotype. Its target is unknown. The clonotype originates from a male donor with ankylosing spondylitis. Sequencing was done on a sample of blood, either unsorted or a sorted T cell fraction (not recorded which). This chain uses TRBV20-1 with TRBJ1-4; 7 bases match TRBD1. CDR3 coding DNA: TGCAGTGCTAGAGATCATGGGACAGCGGATGAAAAACTGTTTTTT. Amino acids: CSARDHGTADEKLFF.